This T cell receptor (beta chain) was sequenced in a study of vaccination effects on CD4 cells after COVID-19. Study findings and constraints: In the study, convalescent patients were few, and early post-infection timepoints were absent. The study found marked clonal contraction of infection- and vaccine-induced clones late after vaccination.

Germline values: CDR1 MGHRA, CDR2 YSYEKL. Trimming took 0 bases from V and 0 from J; bases not matched to a gene: 5. CDR3 length: 17 amino acids. This clone was recorded once. The antigen is not known. Antigen-specific CD4+ T cell clonotypes were called by their expansion after viral peptide-pool culture in ViraFEST. Upon completion of 10 days in culture, CD4+ T cells were isolated. The healthy vaccine recipients, who had no prior SARS-CoV-2 infection, showed negative nucleocapsid antibodies. Roughly 1.8 million PBMC per well received about 9.8 IU/ml IL-2 and 9 to 10 ug/ml peptides in culture. On day 3 and again on day 7, half the medium was replaced with IL-2 medium. Generated by immunoSEQ multiplex PCR, the TCRdb table keeps only in-frame clones and is missing some. The sample records some 60,000 clones, around 76% being singletons.

This chain links TRBV4-1 with TRBJ2-1, with 7 bases lining up with TRBD2. Specimen: CD4+ T cells from PBMCs cultured with HCoV-NL63 spike peptides, collected before COVID-19 vaccination. The origin of this receptor is a human donor who received a COVID-19 vaccine. CDR3 residues: CASSQDRTSSSYNEQFF. The CDR3 nucleotides are TGCGCCAGCAGCCAAGATAGGACTAGTAGCTCCTACAATGAGCAGTTCTTC.